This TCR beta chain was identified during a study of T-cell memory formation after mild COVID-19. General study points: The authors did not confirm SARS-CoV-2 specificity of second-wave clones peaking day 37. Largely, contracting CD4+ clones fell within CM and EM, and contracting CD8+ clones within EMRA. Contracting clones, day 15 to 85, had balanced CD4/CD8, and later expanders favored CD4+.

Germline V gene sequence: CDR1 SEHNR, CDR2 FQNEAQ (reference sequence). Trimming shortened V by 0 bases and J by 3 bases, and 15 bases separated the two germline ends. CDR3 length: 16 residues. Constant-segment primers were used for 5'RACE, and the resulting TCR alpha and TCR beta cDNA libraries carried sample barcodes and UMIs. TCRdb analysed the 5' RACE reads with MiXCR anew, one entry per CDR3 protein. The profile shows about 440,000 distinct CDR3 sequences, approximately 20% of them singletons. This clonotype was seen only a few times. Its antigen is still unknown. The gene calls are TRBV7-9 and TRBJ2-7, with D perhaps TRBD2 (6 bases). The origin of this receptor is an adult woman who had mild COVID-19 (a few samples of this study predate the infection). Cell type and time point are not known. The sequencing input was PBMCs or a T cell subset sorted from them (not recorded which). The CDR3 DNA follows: TGTGCCAGCAGCTTAGCGCCCGGGAACGGGGGCTACGAGCAGTACTTC. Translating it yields CASSLAPGNGGYEQYF.